This T cell receptor beta chain was recorded in a study of shared clonotypes between healthy human individuals (TCRdb year 2020). Concerning the study at large: A few men and a couple of women, aged 18 to 49 years, made up the cohort. For each donor, CD4 naive and CD4 memory were each given three plates, CD8 naive was given two plates, and CD8 memory was given one plate. Blood TCR repertoires of roughly five healthy adults were deeply sequenced to estimate repertoire size and the extent of clonotype sharing between individuals. Between about 0.94 and 8.9 billion PBMCs per donor were obtained by leukapheresis. To increase sequencing depth and limit assay-specific biases, TCR repertoire library preparation and sequencing were carried out by different laboratories using diverse techniques.

The donors were healthy, HIV-negative adults who had no recently reported acute infections or vaccinations. Every donor was a Caucasian adult residing in Nashville, Tennessee, USA. CD8 memory samples were composed of magnetically selected CD45RO+ cells combined with CCR7-negative CD45RA+ effector memory (TemRA) cells. Blood was collected by leukapheresis, and PBMCs were isolated by Ficoll-Histopaque density gradient centrifugation and then cryopreserved in liquid nitrogen vapor phase. Purity and quantity of every magnetically sorted T cell population were checked by analytical flow cytometry. From each sorted fraction, genomic DNA was isolated and quantified by UV absorbance on a Nanodrop 2000c. As for this clone: It has no known antigen specificity. No base quality information exists; no much larger clone differs at one position.

Looking up the germline V gene yields CDR1 MDHEN and CDR2 SYDVKM. Germline trimming: 5 bases from V, 4 bases from J; junction bases outside gene matches: 11. The CDR3 has 16 amino acids, counting the end cysteine and phenylalanine. Left in the record is the CDR3 DNA by itself, 48 bases read in frame from the first base. Using the deep immunoSEQ assay, TCR CDR3 regions were amplified from genomic DNA by multiplex PCR. Extracted genomic DNA from each cell subset was spread evenly across all wells of several immunoSEQ 96-well plates, with each plate serving as a replicate. For sorted subsets, each replicate PCR was loaded with roughly 0.2 ug genomic DNA, equivalent to roughly 30,000 T cell genomes. Purified libraries were measured with a Qubit 3.0 fluorometer, size-checked on a Bioanalyzer 2100, and measured again with the KAPA Library Quantification kit. A separate single-read 150-cycle Illumina NextSeq 550 flow cell was used to sequence each immunoSEQ 96-well plate. On the study's bioinformatics: Because the immunoSEQ output included only junctional sequences and no quality scores, the filtering could not be the same as the filtering used for full-length reads. Sequences were annotated with PyIR, a Python wrapper for IgBLAST v1.9, and V/J genes and CDR3 were assigned using IMGT germline references. Any read was removed if the V/J assignment was weak (E-value above 1e-6), the CDR3 was missing, or the read contained stop codons, out-of-frame junctions, or ambiguous translated residues. V3J clonotypes were defined as sequences sharing the same inferred V gene, J gene, and CDR3 amino acid sequence. The percentage overlap between two repertoires was calculated by dividing the number of shared unique clonotypes by the size of the smaller repertoire. Three approaches were used to assess repertoire richness: RTK rarefaction, the Chao1 estimator, and Recon v2.1 estimates of unobserved clonotypes. OLGA was used to compute generation probabilities for all TCRbeta clonotypes that the gDNA method yielded from several donors. What TCRdb holds here is the immuneACCESS table cut down to in-frame rearrangements. Part of the clones is not present; checked against another copy, under half of the missing clones reflect an unresolved V gene, and the others are unexplained. The DNA gave D and trimming, while V, J and clone size come from that table. Across this sample there are approximately 120,000 clones, with under 70% seen only once. The ten largest make up roughly a quarter of the sample.

Study-wide findings and limitations: Because the study included a small number of donors, the genetic and exposure-history diversity represented was limited. Naive subsets generally had larger estimated clonotype richness than memory subsets did. Clonotypes shared by all four sorted-subset donors showed higher generation probabilities than non-shared clonotypes. Sharing across several donors was observed for around 5% of naive CD4, around 3.5% of naive CD8, 2% to 2.5% of memory CD4, and about 0.4% of memory CD8 clonotypes. Rarefaction of sorted-subset datasets indicated incomplete sequencing despite the large sequencing depth. Pairwise subsampling indicated that sequencing depth was expected to affect the degree of clonotype sharing among donors. Only blood was sampled, and tissue TCR repertoires likely differ from those in blood.

Sequenced input: memory CD8+ T cells sorted from blood. The cell subset or site tag for this specimen amounts to: CD45RO+ cells pooled with CCR7-negative TemRA cells. The sequence is built from TRBV28 and TRBJ2-1, and TRBD1 aligns with 7 junction nucleotides. This clonotype originated in a woman in her twenties or thirties in good health. The CDR3 in this case is CASSLQPGQPYNEQFF. The nucleotide sequence reads as follows: TGTGCCAGCAGTCTCCAACCGGGACAGCCTTACAATGAGCAGTTCTTC.